The clone carrying this TCR beta chain was detected many times. This entry belongs to a study of regulatory T cells in long-lasting Graves disease. Arm-PCR with iRepertoire HTBI primers amplified the CDR3 regions for these TCR beta libraries. Each CDR3 protein is one row after TCRdb ran MiXCR on the multiplex PCR reads. This sample has a few hundred thousand distinct CDR3 sequences; approximately 10% occur once, and the top ten carry 18%. The time point: newly diagnosed GD, antithyroid drugs for less than 3 months. PBMC RNA served as the TCR library source. The CDR3 contains 17 residues. V lost 2 bases, J lost 1 base, and 14 bases lay in between. Germline CDR1 MNHEY, CDR2 SVGAGI. The same specimen was also included in a second study, on T cells in Graves' hyperthyroidism and ophthalmopathy.

This TCR was recovered from a woman aged 18-29 years with Graves disease. The chain links TRBV6-5 to TRBJ2-2; no firm D call. The sample here was peripheral blood mononuclear cells (PBMCs), taken at new diagnosis, from a patient treated with antithyroid drugs. The CDR3 sequence: CASSYPTVGGNTGELFF. CDR3 nucleotides: TGTGCCAGCAGTTACCCGACGGTTGGCGGGAACACCGGGGAGCTGTTTTTT.